These T cell receptor beta chains were read from a single sample in a study of STAT5B mutations in CD4+ large granular lymphocyte leukemia. Clones were read by immunoSEQ multiplex PCR, and TCRdb kept only the in-frame ones, dropping some. The data contain about 37,000 clones, roughly 65% of them singletons. The sample comprised CD4+ T cells from blood buffy coats. Source of these receptors: a human donor in good health. Both conserved end residues are part of each CDR3. A D gene is named only where the DNA matches it firmly. Not every row has a clone size; where given, it reads once, few, many or a size class.

d_gene: NA
v_gene: TRBV28
j_gene: TRBJ1-6
abundance: once
CDR3aa: CASKGRTTLNSPLHF
CDR3nt: TGTGCCAGCAAAGGACGGACCACCCTTAATTCACCCCTCCACTTT

d_gene: NA
v_gene: TRBV5-8
j_gene: TRBJ1-6
abundance: NA
CDR3aa: CASSFDDLHF
CDR3nt: TGTGCCAGCAGCTTCGATGATCTCCACTTT

d_gene: TRBD1
v_gene: TRBV7-3
j_gene: TRBJ2-3
abundance: few
CDR3aa: CASSLGGQGADTQYF
CDR3nt: TGTGCCAGCAGCTTAGGGGGACAGGGGGCAGATACGCAGTATTTT

d_gene: TRBD1
v_gene: TRBV27
j_gene: TRBJ1-5
abundance: NA
CDR3aa: CASSPGTGGNQPQHF
CDR3nt: TGTGCCAGCAGCCCAGGGACAGGGGGCAATCAGCCCCAGCATTTT

d_gene: NA
v_gene: TRBV19
j_gene: TRBJ1-1
abundance: NA
CDR3aa: CASRNDNPVTEAFF
CDR3nt: TGTGCCAGTAGAAACGACAATCCTGTTACTGAAGCTTTCTTT

d_gene: TRBD1
v_gene: TRBV6-1
j_gene: TRBJ2-7
abundance: medium-sized
CDR3aa: CATRPPDRASFQQYF
CDR3nt: TGTGCCACGCGTCCCCCTGACAGGGCGTCTTTCCAGCAGTACTTC

d_gene: NA
v_gene: TRBV6-6
j_gene: TRBJ2-5
abundance: NA
CDR3aa: CASSSLGLSSETQYF
CDR3nt: TGTGCCAGCAGTTCCCTAGGACTGTCTTCCGAGACCCAGTACTTC

d_gene: NA
v_gene: TRBV15
j_gene: TRBJ2-1
abundance: NA
CDR3aa: CATSRDPGVNEQFF
CDR3nt: TGTGCCACCAGCAGAGATCCCGGGGTGAATGAGCAGTTCTTC

d_gene: NA
v_gene: TRBV5-1
j_gene: TRBJ2-1
abundance: NA
CDR3aa: CASSSDSSSYNEQFF
CDR3nt: TGCGCCAGCTCTTCGGACTCGAGCTCCTACAATGAGCAGTTCTTC

d_gene: NA
v_gene: TRBV4-1
j_gene: TRBJ2-5
abundance: NA
CDR3aa: CASSRGPQETQYF
CDR3nt: TGCGCCAGCAGCCGGGGGCCCCAAGAGACCCAGTACTTC

d_gene: TRBD2
v_gene: TRBV7-2
j_gene: TRBJ2-3
abundance: NA
CDR3aa: CASLDGGGPTDTQYF
CDR3nt: TGTGCCAGCCTAGACGGCGGGGGGCCCACAGATACGCAGTATTTT

d_gene: TRBD1
v_gene: TRBV7-6
j_gene: TRBJ1-3
abundance: few
CDR3aa: CASSLGQGPGNTIYF
CDR3nt: TGTGCCAGCAGCTTAGGACAGGGGCCTGGAAACACCATATATTTT

d_gene: NA
v_gene: TRBV19
j_gene: TRBJ1-3
abundance: few
CDR3aa: CASSIGEIAGNTIYF
CDR3nt: TGTGCCAGTAGTATAGGTGAAATCGCTGGAAACACCATATATTTT